These T cell receptor beta chains were read from a single sample in a study of blood T cell repertoires in COVID-19. TCRdb's table, derived via immunoSEQ multiplex PCR, lists solely in-frame clones and lacks some. Of about 290,000 clones listed, 75% to 90% are singletons. Sample: peripheral blood. Receptors were obtained from a woman aged 25 to 39 with active or convalescent COVID-19. The CDR3 runs from the conserved cysteine through the conserved F or W. D genes are given only for firm matches.

J gene: TRBJ2-5
V gene: TRBV7-9
D gene: NA
CDR3 DNA: TGTGCCAGCAGCTTACCCGGGACAAACCAAGAGACCCAGTACTTC
CDR3 protein: CASSLPGTNQETQYF

J gene: TRBJ2-7
V gene: TRBV30
D gene: NA
CDR3 DNA: TGTGCCTGGAGTGGGGGGCCGATTGCCTACGAGCAGTACTTC
CDR3 protein: CAWSGGPIAYEQYF

J gene: TRBJ2-1
V gene: TRBV30
D gene: NA
CDR3 DNA: TGTGCCTGGAATGAGGTCTATGAGCAGTTCTTC
CDR3 protein: CAWNEVYEQFF

J gene: TRBJ2-7
V gene: TRBV7-2
D gene: TRBD1
CDR3 DNA: TGTGCCAGCAGCCGTTCAGGGGGCCAAGAGTACGAGCAGTACTTC
CDR3 protein: CASSRSGGQEYEQYF

J gene: TRBJ2-7
V gene: TRBV13
D gene: TRBD1
CDR3 DNA: TGTGCCAGCAGCGGGGGGACAGGGTTTGGTTTAGTGGACGAGCAGTACTTC
CDR3 protein: CASSGGTGFGLVDEQYF

J gene: TRBJ1-6
V gene: TRBV5-1
D gene: TRBD1
CDR3 DNA: TGCGCCAGCAGCTTAAGACAGGGGGCTAATTCACCCCTCCACTTT
CDR3 protein: CASSLRQGANSPLHF

J gene: TRBJ2-2
V gene: TRBV10-3
D gene: NA
CDR3 DNA: TGTGCCATCATGGACACGTACACCGGGGAGCTGTTTTTT
CDR3 protein: CAIMDTYTGELFF

J gene: TRBJ1-5
V gene: TRBV6-1
D gene: NA
CDR3 DNA: TGTGCCAGCAGTGAACTGAGGCAGCCCCAGCATTTT
CDR3 protein: CASSELRQPQHF

J gene: TRBJ1-6
V gene: TRBV9
D gene: NA
CDR3 DNA: TGTGCCAGCAGCGTCGGGGGGGCAAGCTCCTATAATTCACCCCTCCACTTT
CDR3 protein: CASSVGGASSYNSPLHF

J gene: TRBJ2-7
V gene: TRBV4-3
D gene: TRBD1
CDR3 DNA: TGCGCCAGCAGCCAGTCTTCAGGGGGCTCCTACGAGCAGTACTTC
CDR3 protein: CASSQSSGGSYEQYF

J gene: TRBJ2-7
V gene: TRBV7-9
D gene: NA
CDR3 DNA: TGTGCCAGCAGCCCCAAATTACTACTCGACGAGCAGTACTTC
CDR3 protein: CASSPKLLLDEQYF

J gene: TRBJ1-6
V gene: TRBV10-3
D gene: TRBD1
CDR3 DNA: TGTGCCATCAGGACAGGGGATTCACCCCTCCACTTT
CDR3 protein: CAIRTGDSPLHF

J gene: TRBJ1-5
V gene: TRBV5-6
D gene: NA
CDR3 DNA: TGTGCCAGCAGCTCGGGACATTTTGGCAATCAGCCCCAGCATTTT
CDR3 protein: CASSSGHFGNQPQHF